Listed here are 7 T cell receptor beta chains from one sample, sequenced in a study of T cell repertoires in cytomegalovirus infection. The antigens for these receptors are not known. TCRdb recomputed calls from the reads with MiXCR, one row per CDR3 protein. The sample shows approximately 910,000 distinct CDR3 sequences, around a third of them seen only once. Sequencing was performed on cultured CD8+ T cells from PBMCs, taken from culture after CMV antigen stimulation. Source of these receptors: a human donor in good health (CMV status not recorded). Some clones in this sample may be carry-over from other donors' samples.

This clonotype was seen at least ten times. This chain joins TRBV12-3 or TRBV12-4 and TRBJ1-1; D remains ambiguous. This CDR3 is 13 amino acids long. V lost 5 bases to trimming and J lost 0 bases, with 7 bases between them. The DNA of the CDR3 is TGTGCCAGCAGTCCCGCTATGAACACTGAAGCTTTCTTT. Encoded protein: CASSPAMNTEAFF.

This clonotype was detected ten times or more. The CDR3 is CASSPPQGNTEAFF. The CDR3 DNA reads TGTGCCAGTAGTCCTCCACAGGGTAACACTGAAGCTTTCTTT. The chain is built from TRBV7-9 and TRBJ1-1; a weak D match, TRBD1 (6 bases). Per germline, CDR1 SEHNR and CDR2 FQNEAQ (reference sequence). The CDR3 extends over 14 amino acids. Trimming took 9 bases from V and 2 from J, leaving 16 bases between them.

V gene TRBV29-1 combines with J gene TRBJ2-4, with D maybe TRBD1 (6 bases). V was trimmed by 1 base and J by 9 bases, leaving 10 bases between them. Germline V gives CDR1 SQVTM, CDR2 ANQGSEA. CDR3 length equals 12 residues. The CDR3 reads CSVEGRGGIQYF. The DNA for the CDR3 is TGCAGCGTTGAAGGGCGAGGGGGCATTCAGTACTTC.

This clonotype was counted a few times. This chain uses TRBV7-9 with TRBJ2-1, with D perhaps TRBD2 (6 bases). The ends were cut back, 7 bases at V and 9 bases at J, with 16 bases in the middle. The CDR3 spans 13 residues. Germline V gene data show CDR1 as SEHNR and CDR2 as FQNEAQ (reference sequence). The CDR3 loop is CASTPPGRFEQFF. CDR3 nucleotides: TGTGCCAGCACTCCTCCTGGGAGGTTTGAGCAGTTCTTC.

CDR3 protein: CASSYRQGRGSTEAFF. DNA for the CDR3: TGTGCCAGCAGTTACCGGCAGGGCAGGGGGAGCACTGAAGCTTTCTTT. This rearrangement joins TRBV6-2 or TRBV6-3 to TRBJ1-1, with TRBD1 matching over 7 bases. CDR1 and CDR2 from the germline V gene are MNHEY and SVGEGT. The junction had 10 bases not matched to a gene; V was cut back by 2 bases and J by 4 bases. The CDR3 contains 16 residues.

For this clonotype: A much more abundant neighbour one base away suggests this may be a read error. The rearrangement links TRBV7-8 to TRBJ1-1, with D possibly TRBD1 on 5 matching bases. The germline gives CDR1 SGHVS, CDR2 FQNEAQ. The CDR3 runs 14 residues. The DNA for the CDR3 is TGTGCCAACAGCTTAGCGGGGGGAAACGATGAAGCTTTCTTT. Translated, it gives CANSLAGGNDEAFF.

The chain has TRBV4-1 and TRBJ2-1; 11 bases match TRBD2. Looked up from germline, CDR1 is MGHRA and CDR2 is YSYEKL. With V trimmed by 3 bases and J by 8 bases, 9 bases remained unmatched. CDR3 size: 16 residues. CDR3 DNA sequence: TGCGCCAGCAGCCAGGTTCTAGCGGGGGGCCTCGATGAGCAGTTCTTC. This codes for CASSQVLAGGLDEQFF.